The TCR beta chain under discussion was sequenced for a study of blood T cell repertoires in COVID-19. Study summary: T cells, B-cell-depleted T cells, or PBMCs provided the cDNA or gDNA that served as material.

The length of the CDR3 is 12 residues. Per the germline V gene, CDR1 is GTSNPN and CDR2 is SVGIG (reference sequence). Trimming pared 5 bases from V and 7 bases from J, leaving 14 bases between. Donors were grouped by their self-reported clinical history. In the authors' workflow: Estimates of nucleated cell counts were drawn from the amplification of reference gene primers. Repertoires were generated with immunoSEQ multiplex PCR, while TCRdb's copy carries only in-frame clones and drops some. V and J calls and clone size follow that table, whereas D and trimming were derived from the DNA. The profile covers a few hundred thousand clones, with 80% to 90% appearing a single time and 3.5% to 5.5% taken by the ten largest.

This chain uses TRBV30 with TRBJ1-1; TRBD1 is a possible D gene (6 bases). The receptor's source is a woman in her twenties or thirties who had been exposed to COVID-19. The material sequenced was PBMCs or T cells enriched from blood (not recorded which). As DNA, the CDR3 is TGTGCCTGGGCAGGGGAGGGGATTGAAGCTTTCTTT. Protein sequence: CAWAGEGIEAFF. The full variable domain, its missing parts supplied by reference TRBV30 and TRBJ1-1, is SQTIHQWPATLVQPVGSPLSLECTVEGTSNPNLYWYRQAAGRGLQLLFYSVGIGQISSEVPQNLSASRPQDRQFILSSKKLLLSDSGFYLCAWAGEGIEAFFGQGTRLTVV.